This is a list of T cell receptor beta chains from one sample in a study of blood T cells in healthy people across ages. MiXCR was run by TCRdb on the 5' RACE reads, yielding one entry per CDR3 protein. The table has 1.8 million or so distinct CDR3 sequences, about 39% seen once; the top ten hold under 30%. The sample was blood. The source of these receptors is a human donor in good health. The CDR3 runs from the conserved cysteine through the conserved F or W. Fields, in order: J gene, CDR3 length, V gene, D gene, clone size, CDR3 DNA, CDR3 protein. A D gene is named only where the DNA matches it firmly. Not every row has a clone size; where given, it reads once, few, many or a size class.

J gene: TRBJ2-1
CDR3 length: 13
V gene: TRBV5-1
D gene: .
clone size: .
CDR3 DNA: TGCGCCAGCAGCTTGGTAGGGGTAGGTGAGCAGTTCTTC
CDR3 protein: CASSLVGVGEQFF

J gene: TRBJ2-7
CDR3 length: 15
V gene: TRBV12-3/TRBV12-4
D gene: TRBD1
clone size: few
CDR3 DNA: TGTGCCAGCAGTCTCTGGGGGACAGGGGTTGGGGAGCAGTACTTC
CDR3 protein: CASSLWGTGVGEQYF

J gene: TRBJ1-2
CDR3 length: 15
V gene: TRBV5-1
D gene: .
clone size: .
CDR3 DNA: TGCACCAGCGCGGGGACGGCCCAATCTAACTATGGCTACACCTTC
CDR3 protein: CTSAGTAQSNYGYTF

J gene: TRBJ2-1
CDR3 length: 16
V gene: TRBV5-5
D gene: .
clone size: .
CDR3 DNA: TGTGCCAGCAGCTTTCGGGGCAGGGGTACGGTCAATGAGCAGTTCTTC
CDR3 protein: CASSFRGRGTVNEQFF

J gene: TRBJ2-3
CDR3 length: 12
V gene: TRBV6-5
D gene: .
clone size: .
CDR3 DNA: TGTGCCAGCAGTTACTCGATAGGCCCGCAGTATTTT
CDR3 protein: CASSYSIGPQYF

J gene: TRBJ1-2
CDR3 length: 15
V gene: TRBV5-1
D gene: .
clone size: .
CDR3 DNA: TGCGCCAGCAGCCCCGGGACATTCGGGGACTATGGCTACACCTTC
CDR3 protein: CASSPGTFGDYGYTF

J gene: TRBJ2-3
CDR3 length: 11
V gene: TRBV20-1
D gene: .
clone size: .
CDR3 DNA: TGCAGTGCTAGATGGCAGGCAGCGCAGTATTTT
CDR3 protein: CSARWQAAQYF

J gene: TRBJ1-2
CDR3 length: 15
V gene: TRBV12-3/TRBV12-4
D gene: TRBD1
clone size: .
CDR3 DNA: TGTGCCAGCAGTTCCTGGACAGGGGAAGTTGATGGCTACACCTTC
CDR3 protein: CASSSWTGEVDGYTF

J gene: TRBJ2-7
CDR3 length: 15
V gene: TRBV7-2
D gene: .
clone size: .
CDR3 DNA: TGTGCCAGCAGCCTCCCCCTGGGCGGGGTCTACGAGCAGTACTTC
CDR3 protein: CASSLPLGGVYEQYF

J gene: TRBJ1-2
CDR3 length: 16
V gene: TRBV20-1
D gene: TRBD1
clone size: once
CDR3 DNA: TGCAGTGCTACAACCCTGTGGAGAGGGGGCGACTATGGCTACACCTTC
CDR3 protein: CSATTLWRGGDYGYTF

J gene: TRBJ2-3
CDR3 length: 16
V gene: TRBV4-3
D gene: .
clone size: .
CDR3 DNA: TGCGCCAGCAGCCTATCCGGGTTAGCGGACCGCGACTCGCAGTATTTT
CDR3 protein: CASSLSGLADRDSQYF

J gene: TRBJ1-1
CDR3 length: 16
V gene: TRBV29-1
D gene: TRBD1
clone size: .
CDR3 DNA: TGCAGCGTTTCTGGACAGGGGGCGCTTAGGAACACTGAAGCTTTCTTT
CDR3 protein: CSVSGQGALRNTEAFF

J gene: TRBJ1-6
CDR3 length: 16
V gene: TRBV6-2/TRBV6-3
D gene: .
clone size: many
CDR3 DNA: TGTGCCAGCAGGAATAGGGGGAGGAAAGATAATTCACCCCTCCACTTT
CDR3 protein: CASRNRGRKDNSPLHF

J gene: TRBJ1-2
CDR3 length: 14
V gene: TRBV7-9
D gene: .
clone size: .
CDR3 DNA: TGTGCCAGCAGCTTAGGTGTCTTGGGCAGCGGCTACACCTTC
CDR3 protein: CASSLGVLGSGYTF

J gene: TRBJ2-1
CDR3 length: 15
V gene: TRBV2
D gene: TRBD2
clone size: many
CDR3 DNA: TGTGCCAGCAGTGATGAGGCGGGGGGTTACAATGAGCAGTTCTTC
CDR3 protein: CASSDEAGGYNEQFF

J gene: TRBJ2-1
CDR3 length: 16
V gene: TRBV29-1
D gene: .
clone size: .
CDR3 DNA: TGCAGCGCTGAAATAAGGGGACACCAGACCTACAATGAGCAGTTCTTT
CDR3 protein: CSAEIRGHQTYNEQFF

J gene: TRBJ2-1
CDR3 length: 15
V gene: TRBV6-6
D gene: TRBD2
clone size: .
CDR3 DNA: TGTGCCAGTAATAGCGGGGGGGGCTCCTACAATGAGCAGTTCTTC
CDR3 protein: CASNSGGGSYNEQFF

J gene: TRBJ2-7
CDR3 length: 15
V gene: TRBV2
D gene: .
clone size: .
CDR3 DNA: TGTGCCAGCAGGAACCGGGACACAAACTCCTACGAGCAGTACTTC
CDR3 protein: CASRNRDTNSYEQYF

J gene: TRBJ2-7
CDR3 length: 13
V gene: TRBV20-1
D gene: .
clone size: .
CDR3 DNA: TGCAGTGCTAGAGACCGCAACGCCTACGAGCAGTACTTC
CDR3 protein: CSARDRNAYEQYF

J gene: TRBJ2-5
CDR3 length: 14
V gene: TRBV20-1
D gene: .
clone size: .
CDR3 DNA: TGCAGTGCTAGAGTTCGGGCAGGGCAAGAGACCCAGTACTTC
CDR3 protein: CSARVRAGQETQYF

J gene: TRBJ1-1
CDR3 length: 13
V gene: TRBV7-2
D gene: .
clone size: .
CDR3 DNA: TGTGCCAGCAGAAAACTAGGGGTCTTAAAAGCTTTCTTT
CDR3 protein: CASRKLGVLKAFF

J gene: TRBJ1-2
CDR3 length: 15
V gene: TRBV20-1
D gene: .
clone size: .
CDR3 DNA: TGCAGTGCCGAAGAAGGACAGATAAATATCTATGGCTACACCTTC
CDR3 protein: CSAEEGQINIYGYTF

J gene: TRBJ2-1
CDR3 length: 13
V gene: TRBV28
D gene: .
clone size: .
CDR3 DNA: TGTGCCAGCAGTTTACCCACTAACAATGAGCAGTTCTTC
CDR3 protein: CASSLPTNNEQFF

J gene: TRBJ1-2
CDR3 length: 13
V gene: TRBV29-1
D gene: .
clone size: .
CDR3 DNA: TGCAGCGTTGATCGGGAGGGGACCTATGGCTACACCTTC
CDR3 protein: CSVDREGTYGYTF

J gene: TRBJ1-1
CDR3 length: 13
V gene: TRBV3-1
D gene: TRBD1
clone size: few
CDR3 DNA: TGTGCCAGCAGCCAAGTGTTTGGGACAGGAGCTTTCTTT
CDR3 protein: CASSQVFGTGAFF

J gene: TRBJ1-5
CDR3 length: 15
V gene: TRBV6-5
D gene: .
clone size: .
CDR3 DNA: TGTGCCAGCAGTTACTCGTCAGGGGCCAATCAGCCCCAGCATTTT
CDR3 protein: CASSYSSGANQPQHF

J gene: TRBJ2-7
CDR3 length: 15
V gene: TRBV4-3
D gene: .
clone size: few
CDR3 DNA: TGCGCCAGCAGCCAAGATGTGGGTGGCGTCTACGAGCAGTACTTC
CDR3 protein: CASSQDVGGVYEQYF

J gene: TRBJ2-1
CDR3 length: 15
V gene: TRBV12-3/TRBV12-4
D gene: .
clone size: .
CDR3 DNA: TGTGCCAGCAGTTTAATAGGGAGCTCCTACAATGAGCAGGTCTTC
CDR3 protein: CASSLIGSSYNEQVF

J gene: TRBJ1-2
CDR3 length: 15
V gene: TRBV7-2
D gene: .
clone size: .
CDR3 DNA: TGTGCCAGCAGCCCCACAACTTCGAGACTATATGGCTACACCTTC
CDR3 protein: CASSPTTSRLYGYTF

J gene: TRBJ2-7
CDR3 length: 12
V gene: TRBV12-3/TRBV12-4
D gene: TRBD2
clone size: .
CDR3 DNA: TGTGCCAGCAGTCCTATTTCTCAGCGGGGACACTTC
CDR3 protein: CASSPISQRGHF

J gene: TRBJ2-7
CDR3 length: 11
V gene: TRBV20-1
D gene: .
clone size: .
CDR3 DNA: TGCAGTGCTAGGCGGTTCTACGAGCAGTACTTC
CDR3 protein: CSARRFYEQYF

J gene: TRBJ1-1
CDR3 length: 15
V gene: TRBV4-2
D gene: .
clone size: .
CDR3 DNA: TGTGCCAGCAGGCAAGCTCGTACAGGGACCACTGAAGCTTTCTTT
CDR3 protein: CASRQARTGTTEAFF

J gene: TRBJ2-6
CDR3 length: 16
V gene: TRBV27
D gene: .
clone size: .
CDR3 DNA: TGTGCCAGCAGTTTATTAACCGCCTCAGGTGCCAACGTCCTGACTTTC
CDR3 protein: CASSLLTASGANVLTF

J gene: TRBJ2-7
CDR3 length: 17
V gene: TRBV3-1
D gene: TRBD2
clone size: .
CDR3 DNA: TGTGCCAGCAGCCAAGATGGGCTAGCGGGGAGTGAGTACGAGCAGTACTTC
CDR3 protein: CASSQDGLAGSEYEQYF

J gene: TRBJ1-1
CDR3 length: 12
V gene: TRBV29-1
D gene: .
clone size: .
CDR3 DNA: TGCAGCGCAAGGGGGGTCCAACGTGAAGCTTTCTTT
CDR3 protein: CSARGVQREAFF

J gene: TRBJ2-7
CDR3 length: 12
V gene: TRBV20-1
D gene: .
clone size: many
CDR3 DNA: TGCAGTGCTAGAGGACTTTCCTACGAGCAGTACTTC
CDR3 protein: CSARGLSYEQYF

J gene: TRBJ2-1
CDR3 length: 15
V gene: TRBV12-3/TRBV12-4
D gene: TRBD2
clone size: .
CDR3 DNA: TGTGCCAGCATCAAACGGGGGGGCTATTACAATGAGCAGTTCTTC
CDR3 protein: CASIKRGGYYNEQFF

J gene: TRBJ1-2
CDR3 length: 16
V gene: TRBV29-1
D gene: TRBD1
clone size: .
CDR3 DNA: TGCAGCGTTGAACACGGGGTTTCAGGGGGCCGCTATGGCTACACCTTC
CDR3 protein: CSVEHGVSGGRYGYTF

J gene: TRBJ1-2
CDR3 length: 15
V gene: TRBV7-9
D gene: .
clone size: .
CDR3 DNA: TGTGCCAGCAGCTTAAGGTCCCGGGGCATAGCTGGCTACACCTTC
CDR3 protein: CASSLRSRGIAGYTF

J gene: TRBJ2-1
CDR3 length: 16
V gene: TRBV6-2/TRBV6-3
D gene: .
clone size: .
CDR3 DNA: TGTGCCAGCAGTCTTAGAACACTGAAACCTTACAATGAGCAGTTCTTC
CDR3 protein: CASSLRTLKPYNEQFF

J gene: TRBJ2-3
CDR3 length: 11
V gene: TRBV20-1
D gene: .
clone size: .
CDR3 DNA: TGCAGTGCTAGGGGAGGCAGGGCGAAGTATTTT
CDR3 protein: CSARGGRAKYF

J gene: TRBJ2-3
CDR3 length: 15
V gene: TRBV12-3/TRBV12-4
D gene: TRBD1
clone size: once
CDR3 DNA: TGTGCCAGCAGCCAGGACAGGGGGATGGCAGATACGCAGTATTTT
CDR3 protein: CASSQDRGMADTQYF

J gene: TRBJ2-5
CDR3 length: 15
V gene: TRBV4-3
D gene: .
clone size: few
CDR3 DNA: TGCGCCAGCAGCCGCCTTACAGGGGACTGGGAGACCCAGTACTTC
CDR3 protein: CASSRLTGDWETQYF

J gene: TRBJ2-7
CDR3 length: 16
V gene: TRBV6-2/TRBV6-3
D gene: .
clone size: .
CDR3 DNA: TGTGCCAGCAGTCTATTTAGGGGTCGTGACGGCTACGAGCAGTACTTC
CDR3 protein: CASSLFRGRDGYEQYF

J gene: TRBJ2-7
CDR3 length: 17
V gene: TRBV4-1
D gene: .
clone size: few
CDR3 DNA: TGCGCCAGCAGCCAAGAAGGGGTAGGCATTGGATCCTACGAGCAGTACTTC
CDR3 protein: CASSQEGVGIGSYEQYF

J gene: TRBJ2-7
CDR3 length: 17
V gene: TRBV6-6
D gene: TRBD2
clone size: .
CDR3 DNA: TGTGCCAGCAGTTGCGCTCTGGGCGGGGGTCCTCCTTGCGAGCAGTACTTC
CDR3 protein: CASSCALGGGPPCEQYF

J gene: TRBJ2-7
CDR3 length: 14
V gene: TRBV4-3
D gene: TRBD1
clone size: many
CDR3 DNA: TGCGCCAGCAGCCAAGGGGGAACAGGGGTCGAGCAGTACTTC
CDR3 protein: CASSQGGTGVEQYF

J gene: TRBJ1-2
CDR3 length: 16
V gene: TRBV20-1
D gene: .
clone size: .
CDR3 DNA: TGCAGTGCTAGAGATGCCTACAGGGACTCTAACTATGGCTACACCTTC
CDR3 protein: CSARDAYRDSNYGYTF

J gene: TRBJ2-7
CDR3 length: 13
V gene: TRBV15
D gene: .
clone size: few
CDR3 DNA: TGTGCCACCAGCGGCGGTCTCTCCTACGAGCAGTACTTC
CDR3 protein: CATSGGLSYEQYF

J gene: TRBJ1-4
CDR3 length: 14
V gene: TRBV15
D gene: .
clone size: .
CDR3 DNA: TGTGCCACCAGCAGAGCCCCCGTGGGTGAAAAACGGTTTTTT
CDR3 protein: CATSRAPVGEKRFF

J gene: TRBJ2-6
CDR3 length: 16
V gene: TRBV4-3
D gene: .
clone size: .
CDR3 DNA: TGCGCCAGCAGCCAAGGTGGGACACTAGGGGCCAACGTCCTGACTTTC
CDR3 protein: CASSQGGTLGANVLTF

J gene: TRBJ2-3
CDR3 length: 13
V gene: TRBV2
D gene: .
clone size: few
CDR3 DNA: TGTGCCAGCGTGCGGGGCGTAGTAGATACGCAGTATTTT
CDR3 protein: CASVRGVVDTQYF

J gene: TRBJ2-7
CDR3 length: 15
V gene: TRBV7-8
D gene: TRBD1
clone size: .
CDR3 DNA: TGTGCCAGCAGCTCGACAGGGCCCCTCTCCTACGAGCAGTACTTC
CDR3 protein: CASSSTGPLSYEQYF

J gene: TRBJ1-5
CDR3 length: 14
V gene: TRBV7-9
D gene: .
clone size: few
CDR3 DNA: TGTGCCAGCGGGGCAGCCTATAGCAATCAGCCCCAGCATTTT
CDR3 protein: CASGAAYSNQPQHF

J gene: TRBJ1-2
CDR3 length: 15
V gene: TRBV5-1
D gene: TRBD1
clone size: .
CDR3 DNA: TGCGCCAGCAGCTTGACCGGGACAGACCTCTATGGCTACACCTTC
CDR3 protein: CASSLTGTDLYGYTF

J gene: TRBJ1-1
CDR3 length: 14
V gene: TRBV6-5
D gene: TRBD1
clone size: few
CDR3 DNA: TGTGCCAGCAGTTACCCAGGGGGAAGGACTGAAGCTTTCTTT
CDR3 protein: CASSYPGGRTEAFF